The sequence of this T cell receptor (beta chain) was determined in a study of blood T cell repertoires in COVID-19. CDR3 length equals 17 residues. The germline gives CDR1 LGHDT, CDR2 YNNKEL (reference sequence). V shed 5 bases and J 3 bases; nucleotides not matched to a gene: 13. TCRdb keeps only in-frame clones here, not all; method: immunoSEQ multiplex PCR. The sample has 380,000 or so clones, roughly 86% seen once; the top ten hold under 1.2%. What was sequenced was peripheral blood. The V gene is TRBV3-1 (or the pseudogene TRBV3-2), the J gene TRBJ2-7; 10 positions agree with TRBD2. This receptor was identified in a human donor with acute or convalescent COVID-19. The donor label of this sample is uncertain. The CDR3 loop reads CASSYALRTSGNYEQYF. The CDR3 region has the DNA TGTGCCAGCAGCTACGCTCTTAGGACTAGCGGTAACTACGAGCAGTACTTC.